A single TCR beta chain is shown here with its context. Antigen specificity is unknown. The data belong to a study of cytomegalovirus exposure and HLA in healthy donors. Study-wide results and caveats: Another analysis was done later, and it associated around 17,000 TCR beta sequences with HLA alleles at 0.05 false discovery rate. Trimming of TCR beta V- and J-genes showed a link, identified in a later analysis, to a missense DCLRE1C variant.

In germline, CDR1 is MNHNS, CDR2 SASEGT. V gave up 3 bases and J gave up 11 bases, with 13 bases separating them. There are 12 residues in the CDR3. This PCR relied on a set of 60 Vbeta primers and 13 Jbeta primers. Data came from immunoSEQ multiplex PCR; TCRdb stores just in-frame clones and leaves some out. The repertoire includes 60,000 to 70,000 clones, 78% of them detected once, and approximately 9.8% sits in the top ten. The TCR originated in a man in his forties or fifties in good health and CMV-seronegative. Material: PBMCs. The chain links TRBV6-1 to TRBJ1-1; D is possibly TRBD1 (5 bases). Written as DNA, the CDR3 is TGTGCCAGCAGTGACGCCAGGGTAAGGGCTTTCTTT. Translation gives CASSDARVRAFF.